Sequencing of this TCR beta chain was carried out in a study of T cell repertoires in cytomegalovirus infection. Whole-study context: CMV epitopes, recently identified HLA-C-restricted and well-studied HLA-B-restricted, were used. Through public TCR beta signatures, both CMV infection and matching HLA type were indicated. Study results and caveats: Frequencies of public TCR beta families were cumulated, and this identified carriers of CMV plus the relevant HLA. CMV-specific TCR beta clonotypes restricted by HLA-C were the ones dominating the ex vivo response.

Turning to this clonotype: Its target is unknown.

TCRdb fed the reads into MiXCR, producing one record per CDR3 protein. The sample lists a few hundred thousand distinct CDR3 sequences, around two fifths occurring once. The sequenced sample was cultured PBMCs, obtained from culture after CMV antigen stimulation. This receptor was taken from a human donor in good health (CMV status not recorded). Some clones in this sample may be carry-over from other donors' samples.

The chain's CDR3 is CASSLRRAWDSGPPPQQYF. The CDR3 region has the DNA TGTGCCAGCAGTCTTCGACGAGCTTGGGACAGCGGCCCTCCGCCCCAGCAGTACTTC. The V and J genes are TRBV6-5 and TRBJ2-7; 7 nucleotides align to TRBD1. The CDR3 sequence is 19 residues long. J lost 8 bases, V lost 5 bases, and 27 bases had no gene match. CDR1 is MNHEY and CDR2 is SVGAGI in the germline V gene.